The 25 T cell receptor beta chains listed next were all sequenced from one sample in a study of blood T cell repertoires in COVID-19. The data were produced by immunoSEQ multiplex PCR, yet TCRdb's version contains in-frame clones alone and is incomplete. In the table there are about 200,000 clones, approximately 86% of which are singletons. The sample consisted of PBMCs or T cells enriched from blood (not recorded which). These receptors were taken from a woman between 40 and 50 years old with acute COVID-19.

The rearrangement uses TRBV7-9 and TRBJ2-3; weak D call: TRBD2 (7 bases). This CDR3 has 15 amino acids. V was pared by 3 bases and J by 4 bases, with 14 bases between. CDR1 and CDR2 (germline): SEHNR, FQNEAQ (reference sequence). The CDR3 spells CASSLNREGADTQYF. The CDR3 DNA reads as TGTGCCAGCAGCTTGAACAGGGAGGGCGCAGATACGCAGTATTTT.

V and J are TRBV6-5 and TRBJ1-6, with unresolved D. V shed 2 bases and J shed 8 bases, with 10 bases lying between them. CDR3 length equals 14 residues. The germline V gene has CDR1 MNHEY and CDR2 SVGAGI. CDR3 amino acids: CASSYEGRDSPLHF. The CDR3 region has the DNA TGTGCCAGCAGTTACGAGGGAAGGGATTCACCCCTCCACTTT.

The chain couples TRBV7-9 to TRBJ1-4, with D perhaps TRBD1 (6 bases). Per the germline V gene, CDR1 is SEHNR and CDR2 is FQNEAQ (reference sequence). V was clipped by 5 bases and J by 7 bases, with 17 bases between them. This CDR3 contains 15 residues. The CDR3 sequence: CASSRKGGIGEKLFF. The DNA for the CDR3 is TGTGCCAGCAGCCGAAAGGGGGGGATCGGTGAAAAACTGTTTTTT. The whole variable domain, remainder taken from reference TRBV7-9 and TRBJ1-4, is DTGVSQNPRHKITKRGQNVTFRCDPISEHNRLYWYRQTLGQGPEFLTYFQNEAQLEKSRLLSDRFSAERPKGSFSTLEIQRTEQGDSAMYLCASSRKGGIGEKLFFGSGTQLSVL.

The rearrangement joins TRBV13 to TRBJ2-3; 8 bases align to TRBD1. Per the germline V gene, CDR1 is PRHDT and CDR2 is FYEKMQ (reference sequence). V was clipped by 5 bases and J by 2 bases; unmatched bases: 9. This CDR3 contains 16 residues. CDR3 sequence reads: CASSHGQGRPTDTQYF. The CDR3 DNA sequence: TGTGCCAGCAGCCACGGACAGGGACGACCCACAGATACGCAGTATTTT.

This chain connects TRBV6-2 or TRBV6-3 to TRBJ1-5; D is possibly TRBD1 (6 bases). Germline V gene lookup returns CDR1 MNHEY and CDR2 SVGEGT. There are 15 residues in the CDR3. Trimming removed 2 bases from V and 6 bases from J, with 14 bases in between. The CDR3 loop reads CASSYGGGGGQPQHF. The CDR3 nucleotides read TGTGCCAGCAGTTACGGGGGAGGGGGAGGTCAGCCCCAGCATTTT.

The chain employs TRBV27 and TRBJ1-1; a weak D match, TRBD1 (5 bases). The CDR3 consists of 15 residues. Trimming pared 4 bases from V and 1 base from J, leaving 13 bases between. The germline V gene encodes CDR1 MNHEY and CDR2 SMNVEV (reference sequence). The CDR3 region has the DNA TGTGCCAGCAGTTCTGCAGGGCTCGGGAACACTGAAGCTTTCTTT. This codes for CASSSAGLGNTEAFF.

This clone has just a few counts. V usage is TRBV30 and J usage is TRBJ2-5, with a weak D call TRBD2 (7 bases). The CDR3 spans 13 residues. Trimming took off 8 bases at V and 6 bases at J, with 19 bases between the two ends. Germline V gives CDR1 GTSNPN, CDR2 SVGIG (reference sequence). The CDR3 here is CALGGGGGQTQYF. CDR3 DNA sequence: TGTGCCCTTGGGGGCGGGGGAGGGCAGACCCAGTACTTC.

V is TRBV19 and J is TRBJ2-5; 8 nucleotides align to TRBD2. V trimming: 5 bases; J trimming: 6 bases; junction bases outside the gene matches: 8. The germline CDR1 and CDR2 sequences are LNHDA and SQIVND (reference sequence). CDR3 length: 14 amino acids. CDR3 DNA sequence: TGTGCCAGTAGTGTTGCGGGAGGTGGTAAGACCCAGTACTTC. It codes for CASSVAGGGKTQYF.

The J gene is TRBJ1-1, the V gene TRBV7-9; 7 nucleotides line up with TRBD1. The length of the CDR3 is 14 residues. V was clipped by 6 bases and J by 1 base; unmatched bases: 5. Germline CDR1 is SEHNR and CDR2 is FQNEAQ (reference sequence). CDR3 in DNA: TGTGCCAGCAGACAGACAGGGCGGAACACTGAAGCTTTCTTT. Its translation is CASRQTGRNTEAFF. The entire variable domain, with the rest obtained from reference TRBV7-9 and TRBJ1-1, is as follows: DTGVSQNPRHKITKRGQNVTFRCDPISEHNRLYWYRQTLGQGPEFLTYFQNEAQLEKSRLLSDRFSAERPKGSFSTLEIQRTEQGDSAMYLCASRQTGRNTEAFFGQGTRLTVV.

The table lists this clone with a count of one. J is TRBJ1-1 and V is TRBV29-1, with D unclear. From germline, CDR1 is SQVTM and CDR2 ANQGSEA. The CDR3 spans 11 residues. The V end lost 3 bases, the J end lost 2 bases, and 4 bases lay between the germline ends. The CDR3 region is CSVDSNTEAFF. In nucleotides, the CDR3 is TGCAGCGTTGACAGTAACACTGAAGCTTTCTTT.

V usage is TRBV7-9 and J usage is TRBJ1-3, with D perhaps matching TRBD1 (5 bases). The V end lost 3 bases, the J end lost 8 bases, and 14 bases lay between the germline ends. The length of the CDR3 is 14 residues. Germline values: CDR1 SEHNR, CDR2 FQNEAQ (reference sequence). The CDR3 coding sequence is TGTGCCAGCAGCTTCGACAGCCCGAGGTACACCATATATTTT. Amino acid sequence: CASSFDSPRYTIYF.

The V call is TRBV19, the J call TRBJ1-6; D gene uncertain. This CDR3 is 14 amino acids long. The V end was cut by 3 bases, the J end by 5 bases, with 8 bases between. The germline gives CDR1 LNHDA, CDR2 SQIVND (reference sequence). Here the CDR3 DNA reads TGTGCCAGTAGTATTTGGGCAGATAATTCACCCCTCCACTTT. It specifies CASSIWADNSPLHF.

The V call is TRBV28, the J call TRBJ2-1; possible D gene TRBD2, 7 bases. Germline CDR1 MDHEN, CDR2 SYDVKM. The CDR3 spans 15 residues. V was pared by 4 bases and J by 7 bases, with 17 bases between. The CDR3 here is CASSYQESGTNEQFF. CDR3 nucleotide sequence: TGTGCCAGCAGTTACCAGGAGAGCGGGACAAATGAGCAGTTCTTC.

The V and J genes are TRBV14 and TRBJ2-3; 12 nucleotides align to TRBD2. CDR1 is SGHDN and CDR2 is FVKESK in the germline V gene. The length of the CDR3 is 20 residues. Trimming at V came to 0 bases and at J to 4 bases, leaving 14 bases not matched to a gene. CDR3 DNA sequence: TGTGCCAGCAGCCAAGAGTGGCTAGCGGGAGGGCTCTCGTTCTCAGATACGCAGTATTTT. This codes for CASSQEWLAGGLSFSDTQYF.

The chain couples TRBV7-9 to TRBJ1-2, with 8 bases aligning to TRBD1. V was clipped by 7 bases and J by 2 bases; unmatched bases: 6. Per germline, CDR1 SEHNR and CDR2 FQNEAQ (reference sequence). The CDR3 consists of 14 residues. CDR3 bases: TGTGCCAGCACCGAGACAGGGGCCAACTATGGCTACACCTTC. Residues: CASTETGANYGYTF.

J is TRBJ2-7 and V is TRBV5-1, with D possibly TRBD1 on 6 matching bases. CDR1 is SGHRS, CDR2 YFSETQ, per germline. V lost 1 base and J 3 bases, leaving 17 bases between the germline ends. There are 16 residues in the CDR3. Here the CDR3 DNA reads TGCGCCAGCAGCTTGAAGGCTCAGGGGTTCAACTACGAGCAGTACTTC. Its protein product is CASSLKAQGFNYEQYF.

The chain couples TRBV7-9 to TRBJ2-2, with 11 nucleotides matching TRBD2. CDR1 and CDR2 (germline): SEHNR, FQNEAQ (reference sequence). The CDR3 loop spans 16 amino acids. V dropped 5 bases and J dropped 5; count of bases not matched to a gene: 7. Here the CDR3 reads CASSHSGRALTGELFF. In nucleotides, the CDR3 is TGTGCCAGCAGCCATAGCGGGAGGGCATTGACCGGGGAGCTGTTTTTT.

V is TRBV2 and J is TRBJ2-1; D ambiguous. The germline V and J ends were trimmed by 2 bases and 0 bases, with 8 bases remaining between them. The germline V gene has CDR1 SNHLY and CDR2 FYNNEI. The CDR3 spans 15 residues. CDR3 sequence reads: CASSEQVSSYNEQFF. For the CDR3, the DNA is TGTGCCAGCAGTGAACAGGTCAGCTCCTACAATGAGCAGTTCTTC.

The V and J genes are TRBV27 and TRBJ1-6; no clear D gene. This CDR3 comprises 17 residues. Deletions cut 1 base from V and 0 bases from J, with 10 bases between. The germline CDR1 and CDR2 sequences are MNHEY and SMNVEV (reference sequence). The DNA for the CDR3 is TGTGCCAGCAGTTTATATGCCGTCAGCTCCTATAATTCACCCCTCCACTTT. Its protein product is CASSLYAVSSYNSPLHF.

This chain joins TRBV5-1 and TRBJ2-5; D is unclear. The CDR3 covers 15 residues. The germline V gene has CDR1 SGHRS and CDR2 YFSETQ. Trimming removed 0 bases from V and 1 base from J, with 10 bases in between. The CDR3 protein is CASSLVFLVQETQYF. The CDR3 DNA is TGCGCCAGCAGCTTGGTCTTCCTCGTCCAAGAGACCCAGTACTTC.

The CDR3 loop reads CASSPSSIYEQYF. The DNA of the CDR3 is TGTGCCAGCAGCCCTTCGTCTATTTACGAGCAGTACTTC. The genes are TRBV7-9 and TRBJ2-7; D is unclear. V was cut by 5 bases and J by 4 bases, with 12 bases left in between. CDR1 is SEHNR, CDR2 FQNEAQ, per germline (reference sequence). This CDR3 contains 13 residues.

The rearrangement joins TRBV30 to TRBJ1-1; perhaps TRBD1 as D (6 bases). CDR1 and CDR2 from the germline V gene are GTSNPN and SVGIG (reference sequence). The CDR3 runs 11 residues. With 0 bases removed from V and 9 bases from J, the gap between germline ends came to 8 bases. CDR3 DNA sequence: TGTGCCTGGAGTGTAACAGGGAAAGCTTTCTTT. Protein product: CAWSVTGKAFF. The whole variable domain, remainder taken from reference TRBV30 and TRBJ1-1, is SQTIHQWPATLVQPVGSPLSLECTVEGTSNPNLYWYRQAAGRGLQLLFYSVGIGQISSEVPQNLSASRPQDRQFILSSKKLLLSDSGFYLCAWSVTGKAFFGQGTRLTVV.

This chain uses TRBV6-4 with TRBJ2-2; D ambiguous. Germline values: CDR1 MRHNA, CDR2 SNTAGT. The CDR3 spans 12 residues. The V end lost 2 bases, the J end lost 5 bases, and 3 bases lay between the germline ends. The CDR3 protein is CASSDLTGELFF. CDR3 nucleotide sequence: TGTGCCAGCAGTGACCTGACCGGGGAGCTGTTTTTT.

The chain is built from TRBV5-1 and TRBJ2-5, with TRBD2 matching over 8 bases. Germline V gives CDR1 SGHRS, CDR2 YFSETQ. With V trimmed by 4 bases and J by 5 bases, 13 bases remained unmatched. This CDR3 contains 16 residues. CDR3 DNA sequence: TGCGCCAGCAGCCCTCAGGGGAGCGGGAGAGTGGAGACCCAGTACTTC. Encoded protein: CASSPQGSGRVETQYF.

This clone was counted once. The chain links TRBV29-1 to TRBJ1-2; D remains ambiguous. In germline, CDR1 is SQVTM, CDR2 ANQGSEA. The CDR3 is 12 residues long. Trimming stripped 4 bases from V and 7 bases from J, with 13 bases between. The CDR3 region has the DNA TGCAGCGTTGCTGGCCGAGGAGTTGGCTACACCTTC. Translation gives CSVAGRGVGYTF.